This TCR beta chain was documented in a study of T cell changes during pregnancy in multiple sclerosis. TCRdb keeps only in-frame clones here, not all; method: immunoSEQ multiplex PCR. The table lists some 47,000 clones, approximately 96% of them singletons, with 0.89% in the top ten. V lost 1 base and J 0 bases, leaving 27 bases between the germline ends. The germline V gene has CDR1 SGHVS and CDR2 FNYEAQ. The CDR3 loop spans 21 amino acids. V and J are TRBV7-6 and TRBJ1-1, with a possible D match to TRBD1 (5 bases). Here the sequenced sample was peripheral blood, taken in the second trimester of pregnancy. The TCR was taken from a female donor with multiple sclerosis, enrolled in a pregnancy study. CDR3 coding DNA: TGTGCCAGCAGCTTAGAGATAAAACCGAGTGGGGCGGAAGGAATGAACACTGAAGCTTTCTTT. This encodes CASSLEIKPSGAEGMNTEAFF. Full variable domain (missing parts from reference TRBV7-6 and TRBJ1-1): GAGVSQSPRYKVTKRGQDVALRCDPISGHVSLYWYRQALGQGPEFLTYFNYEAQQDKSGLPNDRFSAERPEGSISTLTIQRTEQRDSAMYRCASSLEIKPSGAEGMNTEAFFGQGTRLTVV.